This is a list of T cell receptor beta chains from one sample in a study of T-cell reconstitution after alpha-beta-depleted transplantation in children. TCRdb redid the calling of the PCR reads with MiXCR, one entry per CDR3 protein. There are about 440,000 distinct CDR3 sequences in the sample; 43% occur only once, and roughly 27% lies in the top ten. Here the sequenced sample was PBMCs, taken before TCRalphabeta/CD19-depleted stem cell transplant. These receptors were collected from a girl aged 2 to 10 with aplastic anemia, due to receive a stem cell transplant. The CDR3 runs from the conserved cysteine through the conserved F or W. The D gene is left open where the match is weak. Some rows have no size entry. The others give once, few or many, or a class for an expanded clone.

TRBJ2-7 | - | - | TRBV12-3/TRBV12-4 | CASSLVERPQYF | TGTGCCAGCAGTTTAGTGGAGCGACCGCAGTACTTC
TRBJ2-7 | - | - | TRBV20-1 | CSARGGEIQEQYF | TGCAGTGCTAGGGGGGGTGAGATACAGGAGCAGTACTTC
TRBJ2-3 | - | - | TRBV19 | CASSIGLGATQYF | TGTGCCAGTAGTATCGGATTGGGCGCTACGCAGTATTTT
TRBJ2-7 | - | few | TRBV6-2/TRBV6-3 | CASKEGGPYEQYF | TGTGCCAGCAAAGAAGGCGGACCTTACGAGCAGTACTTC
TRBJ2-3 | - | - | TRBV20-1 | CSAVPDTDTQYF | TGCAGTGCTGTACCAGACACAGATACGCAGTATTTT
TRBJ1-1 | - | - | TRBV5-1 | CASKLHMNTEAFF | TGCGCCAGCAAATTGCACATGAACACTGAAGCTTTCTTT
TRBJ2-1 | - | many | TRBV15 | CATSRDGEPDNEQFF | TGTGCCACCAGCAGAGATGGGGAACCGGACAATGAGCAGTTCTTC
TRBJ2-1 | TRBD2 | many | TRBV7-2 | CASSPGGAGGLYNEQFF | TGTGCCAGCAGCCCCGGTGGAGCGGGAGGGCTCTACAATGAGCAGTTCTTC
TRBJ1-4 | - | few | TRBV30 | CAWSGAGGDEKLFF | TGTGCCTGGAGTGGGGCGGGTGGTGATGAAAAACTGTTTTTT
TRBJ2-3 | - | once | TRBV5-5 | CASSYGRLGTDTQYF | TGTGCCAGCAGCTACGGACGGTTGGGCACAGATACGCAGTATTTT
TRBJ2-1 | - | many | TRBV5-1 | CASTPNRENEQFF | TGCGCCAGCACGCCAAACAGGGAAAATGAGCAGTTCTTC
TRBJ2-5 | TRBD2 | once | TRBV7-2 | CASSLAMAGGPMRTQYF | TGTGCCAGCAGCTTAGCGATGGCGGGGGGGCCTATGAGGACCCAGTACTTC
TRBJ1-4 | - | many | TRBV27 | CASSFWSQGSSKLFF | TGTGCCAGCAGTTTTTGGAGTCAGGGGAGTTCGAAACTGTTTTTT
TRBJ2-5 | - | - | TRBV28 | CASSLWAVQETQYF | TGTGCCAGCAGTTTATGGGCAGTACAAGAGACCCAGTACTTC
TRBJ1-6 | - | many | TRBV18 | CASPIPRGDNSPLHF | TGTGCCAGCCCGATACCCAGGGGAGATAATTCACCCCTCCACTTT
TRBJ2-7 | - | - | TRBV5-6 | CASSLIGSGEQYF | TGTGCCAGCAGCTTGATAGGGTCAGGAGAGCAGTACTTC
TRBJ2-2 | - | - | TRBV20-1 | CSARDGRAANTGELFF | TGCAGTGCTAGAGATGGAAGGGCCGCGAACACCGGGGAGCTGTTTTTT